The 4 T cell receptor beta chains presented below share a single source sample, sequenced in a study of blood T cell repertoires in COVID-19 (dated by TCRdb to 2020 to 2021). Libraries were prepared through the immunoSEQ multiplex PCR assay. TCRdb holds this immuneACCESS table with in-frame rearrangements only. Some clones are missing; in checked studies, unresolved V genes explain under half, and the rest has no known cause. This sample has roughly 35,000 clones in its table, and more than 75% of those were observed once. Under 35% of the sample is held by the ten biggest clonotypes. Sample: peripheral blood. All receptors come from a man older than 75 with acute or convalescent COVID-19.

The chain couples TRBV7-2 to TRBJ2-7; TRBD1 matches at 7 bases. Per germline, CDR1 SGHTA and CDR2 FQGNSA. This CDR3 spans 15 amino acids. The J segment lost 1 base and the V segment lost 5 bases, leaving 8 bases of the junction unmatched. CDR3 in amino acids: CASSRRQGGSYEQYF. As DNA, the CDR3 is TGTGCCAGCAGCCGCCGACAGGGTGGGTCCTACGAGCAGTACTTC.

CDR3 sequence reads: CASSQATGGQGDTQYF. CDR3 nucleotide sequence: TGCGCCAGCAGCCAAGCTACGGGAGGGCAGGGAGATACGCAGTATTTT. This chain links TRBV4-3 with TRBJ2-3; TRBD2 aligns across 8 bases. The CDR3 is 16 amino acids. CDR1 is LGHNA, CDR2 YSLEER, per germline. Unmatched junction bases numbered 8, after V lost 1 base and J lost 5 bases.

This clone occurred once. The V call is TRBV10-3, the J call TRBJ2-5; TRBD2 agrees at 10 bases. V dropped 10 bases and J dropped 2; count of bases not matched to a gene: 10. The CDR3 is 15 amino acids. The germline gives CDR1 ENHRY, CDR2 SYGVKD. CDR3 coding DNA: TGTGCCACCGAACCGGGACTAGCGAGTCAAGAGACCCAGTACTTC. Translation gives CATEPGLASQETQYF.

This clone came up once. V gene TRBV19 combines with J gene TRBJ2-1; 9 bases fit TRBD1. CDR1 and CDR2 (germline): LNHDA, SQIVND (reference sequence). Trimming cost V 1 base and J 8 bases; bases outside gene matches: 12. This CDR3 has 17 residues. The CDR3, as DNA: TGTGCCAGTAGTATAGGACCCGGGACAGGGAGTCGCGATGAGCAGTTCTTC. This codes for CASSIGPGTGSRDEQFF.